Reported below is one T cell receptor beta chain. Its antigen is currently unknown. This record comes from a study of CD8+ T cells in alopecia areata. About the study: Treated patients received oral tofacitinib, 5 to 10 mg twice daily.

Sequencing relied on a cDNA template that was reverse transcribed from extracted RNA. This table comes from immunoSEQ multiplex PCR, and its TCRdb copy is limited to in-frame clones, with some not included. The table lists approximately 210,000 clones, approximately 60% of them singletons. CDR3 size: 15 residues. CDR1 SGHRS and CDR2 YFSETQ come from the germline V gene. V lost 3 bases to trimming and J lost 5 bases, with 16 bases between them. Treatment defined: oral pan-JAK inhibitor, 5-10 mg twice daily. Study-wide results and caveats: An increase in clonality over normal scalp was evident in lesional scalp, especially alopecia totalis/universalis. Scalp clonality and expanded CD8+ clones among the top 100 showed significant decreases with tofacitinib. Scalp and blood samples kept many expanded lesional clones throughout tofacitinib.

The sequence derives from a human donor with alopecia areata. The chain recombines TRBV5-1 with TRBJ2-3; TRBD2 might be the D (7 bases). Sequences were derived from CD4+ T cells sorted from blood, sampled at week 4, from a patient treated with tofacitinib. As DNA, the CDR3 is TGCGCCAGCAGCTCGACGGGGGGCCTTAGAGATACGCAGTATTTT. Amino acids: CASSSTGGLRDTQYF.